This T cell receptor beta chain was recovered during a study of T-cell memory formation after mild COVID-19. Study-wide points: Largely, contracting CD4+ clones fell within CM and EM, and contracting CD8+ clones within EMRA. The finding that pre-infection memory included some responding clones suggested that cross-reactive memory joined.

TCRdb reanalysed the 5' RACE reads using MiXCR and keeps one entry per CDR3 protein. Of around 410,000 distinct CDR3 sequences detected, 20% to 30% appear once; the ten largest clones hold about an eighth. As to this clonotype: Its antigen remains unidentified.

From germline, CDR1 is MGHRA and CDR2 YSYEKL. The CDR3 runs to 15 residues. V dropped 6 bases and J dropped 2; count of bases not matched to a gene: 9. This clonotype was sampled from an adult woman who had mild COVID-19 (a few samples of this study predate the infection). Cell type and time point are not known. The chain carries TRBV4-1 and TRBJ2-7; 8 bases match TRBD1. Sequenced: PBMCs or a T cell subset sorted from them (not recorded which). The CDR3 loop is CASSHPGQATYEQYF. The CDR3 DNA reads TGCGCCAGCAGTCACCCGGGACAGGCCACCTACGAGCAGTACTTC.